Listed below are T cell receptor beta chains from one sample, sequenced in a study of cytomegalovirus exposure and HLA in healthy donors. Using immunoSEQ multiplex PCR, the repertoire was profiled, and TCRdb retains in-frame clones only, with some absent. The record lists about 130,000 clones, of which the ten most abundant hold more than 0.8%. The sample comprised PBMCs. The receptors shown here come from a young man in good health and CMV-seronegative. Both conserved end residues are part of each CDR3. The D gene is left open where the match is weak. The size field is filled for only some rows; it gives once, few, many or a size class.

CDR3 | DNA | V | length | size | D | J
CASSRPEREQINSNQPQHF | TGTGCCAGCAGCCGCCCCGAGAGGGAACAGATTAATAGCAATCAGCCCCAGCATTTT | TRBV14 | 19 | NA | NA | TRBJ1-5
CASSAGVEQYF | TGTGCCAGCAGCGCAGGGGTCGAGCAGTACTTC | TRBV2 | 11 | NA | NA | TRBJ2-7
CASSLYQGYTEAFF | TGTGCCAGCAGTTTATATCAGGGCTACACTGAAGCTTTCTTT | TRBV28 | 14 | NA | NA | TRBJ1-1
CASSWNGAGGYYGYTF | TGTGCCAGCAGCTGGAATGGGGCAGGGGGCTACTATGGCTACACCTTC | TRBV7-3 | 16 | NA | TRBD1 | TRBJ1-2
CASSHGTANTEAFF | TGCGCCAGCAGCCACGGGACAGCAAACACTGAAGCTTTCTTT | TRBV5-1 | 14 | NA | TRBD1 | TRBJ1-1
CASSSASAGGQDEQYF | TGTGCCAGCAGTTCCGCTTCAGCGGGAGGGCAAGACGAGCAGTACTTC | TRBV28 | 16 | NA | TRBD2 | TRBJ2-7
CASSGTGKPSYEQYF | TGCGCCAGCAGCGGGACAGGTAAACCCTCCTACGAGCAGTACTTC | TRBV5-1 | 15 | NA | TRBD1 | TRBJ2-7
CASSPGQGAAVNTEAFF | TGTGCCAGCAGCCCTGGACAGGGGGCGGCGGTGAACACTGAAGCTTTCTTT | TRBV5-8 | 17 | NA | TRBD1 | TRBJ1-1
CASSLVSGRVYEQYF | TGCGCCAGCAGCTTGGTTAGCGGGAGAGTCTACGAGCAGTACTTC | TRBV5-1 | 15 | NA | TRBD2 | TRBJ2-7
CSVPGTSGSWQETQYF | TGCAGCGTTCCCGGGACTAGCGGGAGTTGGCAAGAGACCCAGTACTTC | TRBV29-1 | 16 | NA | TRBD2 | TRBJ2-5
CASGLTTGIRADTQYF | TGTGCTAGTGGTTTGACCACGGGGATTAGAGCAGATACGCAGTATTTT | TRBV12-5 | 16 | NA | NA | TRBJ2-3
CASSQTGGTLQETQYF | TGCGCCAGCAGCCAAACGGGCGGGACCCTCCAAGAGACCCAGTACTTC | TRBV5-1 | 16 | NA | NA | TRBJ2-5
CASRTVMIDEQFF | TGTGCCAGCAGAACAGTCATGATAGATGAGCAGTTCTTC | TRBV28 | 13 | NA | NA | TRBJ2-1
CASSLGSSYEQYF | TGTGCCAGCAGTCTAGGGAGTTCCTACGAGCAGTACTTC | TRBV6-5 | 13 | NA | NA | TRBJ2-7
CASSQEGGFSYEQYF | TGCGCCAGCAGCCAAGAAGGGGGTTTTTCCTACGAGCAGTACTTC | TRBV4-1 | 15 | NA | NA | TRBJ2-7
CASSANGQGRRGYTF | TGTGCCAGCAGTGCCAACGGACAGGGGCGTCGTGGCTACACCTTC | TRBV6-4 | 15 | NA | TRBD1 | TRBJ1-2
CASSLKPTGVNSGNTIYF | TGTGCCAGCAGTTTAAAACCGACAGGGGTAAACTCTGGAAACACCATATATTTT | TRBV27 | 18 | NA | TRBD1 | TRBJ1-3
CASSSLTSGSLYEQYF | TGTGCCAGCAGTTCCCTGACTAGCGGGAGCCTGTACGAGCAGTACTTC | TRBV27 | 16 | NA | TRBD2 | TRBJ2-7
CASSTGQGGGQPQHF | TGTGCCAGTAGTACCGGACAGGGTGGGGGACAGCCCCAGCATTTT | TRBV19 | 15 | NA | TRBD1 | TRBJ1-5
CASSPYTDSSYEQYF | TGTGCCAGCTCACCCTATACGGACAGCTCCTACGAGCAGTACTTC | TRBV18 | 15 | NA | NA | TRBJ2-7
CASREASGSAYEQYF | TGTGCCAGCCGGGAGGCTAGCGGGAGTGCCTACGAGCAGTACTTC | TRBV5-4 | 15 | NA | TRBD2 | TRBJ2-7
CASSLGRGYQPQHF | TGTGCCAGCAGTTTGGGGAGGGGATATCAGCCCCAGCATTTT | TRBV28 | 14 | NA | NA | TRBJ1-5
CAWSVETENSPLHF | TGTGCCTGGAGTGTTGAAACCGAGAATTCACCCCTCCACTTT | TRBV30 | 14 | NA | NA | TRBJ1-6
CATSRSLLIHEQFF | TGTGCCACCAGCAGATCCCTCCTAATACATGAGCAGTTCTTC | TRBV15 | 14 | NA | NA | TRBJ2-1
CASREARNSPLHF | TGTGCCAGCAGGGAGGCCAGAAATTCACCCCTCCACTTT | TRBV2 | 13 | NA | NA | TRBJ1-6
CSVAGHRYNEQFF | TGCAGCGTTGCAGGACATAGGTACAATGAGCAGTTCTTC | TRBV29-1 | 13 | NA | NA | TRBJ2-1
CASELTPRRGYTF | TGCGCCAGTGAACTGACACCCAGGAGGGGCTACACCTTC | TRBV5-1 | 13 | NA | NA | TRBJ1-2
CASSLAQPGGGNQPQHF | TGTGCCAGCAGCTTGGCGCAGCCTGGGGGGGGCAATCAGCCCCAGCATTTT | TRBV5-6 | 17 | NA | NA | TRBJ1-5
CAWSVLGSPGSYEQYF | TGTGCCTGGAGTGTATTAGGGAGCCCCGGGTCCTACGAGCAGTACTTC | TRBV30 | 16 | NA | NA | TRBJ2-7
CASSENTFSYEQYF | TGCGCCAGCAGTGAGAACACGTTCTCCTACGAGCAGTACTTC | TRBV10-2 | 14 | NA | NA | TRBJ2-7
CASRATEELTDTQYF | TGTGCCAGCAGGGCGACGGAGGAGTTGACAGATACGCAGTATTTT | TRBV6-5 | 15 | NA | NA | TRBJ2-3
CASSEAPGVGNQPQHF | TGTGCCAGCAGTGAAGCGCCGGGGGTTGGCAATCAGCCCCAGCATTTT | TRBV6-1 | 16 | NA | NA | TRBJ1-5
CASSLSGHGNTEAFF | TGTGCCAGCAGCTTGTCAGGACACGGGAACACTGAAGCTTTCTTT | TRBV5-4 | 15 | NA | NA | TRBJ1-1
CASRGQGARTDTQYF | TGTGCCTCCAGGGGACAGGGGGCGCGGACAGATACGCAGTATTTT | TRBV10-3 | 15 | NA | TRBD1 | TRBJ2-3
CASSPPGGAGEQFF | TGCGCCAGCAGCCCGCCGGGAGGGGCGGGAGAGCAGTTCTTC | TRBV5-1 | 14 | NA | TRBD2 | TRBJ2-1
CSVEQGNTEAFF | TGCAGCGTTGAACAGGGGAACACTGAAGCTTTCTTT | TRBV29-1 | 12 | medium-sized | NA | TRBJ1-1
CASSPSGQLQETQYF | TGTGCCAGCAGCCCCTCGGGACAGCTCCAAGAGACCCAGTACTTC | TRBV5-4 | 15 | NA | TRBD1 | TRBJ2-5
CASSIDLEGFNEKLFF | TGTGCCAGTAGTATAGATCTCGAGGGCTTCAATGAAAAACTGTTTTTT | TRBV19 | 16 | NA | NA | TRBJ1-4
CASSLRGDPLTGEQYF | TGTGCCAGCAGCTTACGGGGGGACCCCCTTACGGGGGAGCAGTACTTC | TRBV7-6 | 16 | NA | TRBD2 | TRBJ2-7
CASSYSGQGWGNQPQHF | TGTGCCAGCAGCTACAGCGGACAGGGCTGGGGCAATCAGCCCCAGCATTTT | TRBV7-2 | 17 | NA | TRBD1 | TRBJ1-5
CATSRDGLAGVSDTQYF | TGTGCCACCAGCAGAGATGGCCTAGCGGGAGTATCAGATACGCAGTATTTT | TRBV15 | 17 | NA | TRBD2 | TRBJ2-3
CASSSPGNGQYF | TGTGCCAGCAGTTCGCCCGGGAACGGGCAGTACTTC | TRBV28 | 12 | NA | NA | TRBJ2-7
CASSLKGGTEAFF | TGTGCCAGCAGCTTGAAAGGGGGCACTGAAGCTTTCTTT | TRBV7-6 | 13 | NA | NA | TRBJ1-1
CASSEYEGVAGELFF | TGTGCCAGCAGTGAATATGAAGGGGTGGCCGGGGAGCTGTTTTTT | TRBV6-1 | 15 | NA | NA | TRBJ2-2
CASSVGAGEETQYF | TGTGCCAGCAGCGTAGGAGCGGGGGAAGAGACCCAGTACTTC | TRBV9 | 14 | NA | TRBD2 | TRBJ2-5
CSVSARGNEKLFF | TGCAGCGTTTCCGCCAGGGGTAATGAAAAACTGTTTTTT | TRBV29-1 | 13 | NA | NA | TRBJ1-4
CASSYGLLGGNEQFF | TGTGCCAGCAGCTACGGACTGCTGGGGGGGAATGAGCAGTTCTTC | TRBV5-4 | 15 | NA | TRBD2 | TRBJ2-1
CASSPPDSKQFF | TGTGCCAGCAGCCCTCCCGACAGTAAGCAGTTCTTC | TRBV11-2 | 12 | NA | NA | TRBJ2-1
CASTGGELGSYNSPLHF | TGTGCCAGTACCGGGGGAGAGCTCGGCTCCTATAATTCACCCCTCCACTTT | TRBV19 | 17 | NA | NA | TRBJ1-6
CASSPGGTAYYGYTF | TGTGCCAGCAGTCCCGGCGGGACGGCGTACTATGGCTACACCTTC | TRBV6-6 | 15 | NA | NA | TRBJ1-2
CATSRDQGAYGYTF | TGTGCCACCAGCAGAGATCAAGGGGCCTATGGCTACACCTTC | TRBV15 | 14 | NA | NA | TRBJ1-2
CASSGGQSLQGYTF | TGCGCCAGCAGCGGGGGACAGTCGCTTCAGGGCTACACCTTC | TRBV5-1 | 14 | NA | TRBD1 | TRBJ1-2
CASNRDFTDTQYF | TGTGCCAGCAATCGCGACTTCACAGATACGCAGTATTTT | TRBV6-1 | 13 | NA | NA | TRBJ2-3
CASSYSMRGLSTEAFF | TGTGCCAGCAGTTACTCGATGCGGGGGCTGAGCACTGAAGCTTTCTTT | TRBV6-5 | 16 | NA | NA | TRBJ1-1
CASSYPGGYTEAFF | TGTGCCAGCAGTTACCCAGGAGGGTACACTGAAGCTTTCTTT | TRBV6-5 | 14 | NA | NA | TRBJ1-1
CASSRGFAEVYEQYF | TGTGCCAGCAGCCGAGGGTTTGCGGAGGTCTACGAGCAGTACTTC | TRBV4-2 | 15 | NA | NA | TRBJ2-7
CASSLPRGADYGYTF | TGTGCCAGCAGTTTACCTCGGGGGGCAGACTATGGCTACACCTTC | TRBV28 | 15 | NA | NA | TRBJ1-2
CASSEGYGRQSYEQYF | TGCGCCAGCAGTGAGGGTTACGGGAGACAATCCTACGAGCAGTACTTC | TRBV10-1 | 16 | NA | NA | TRBJ2-7
CASRNWTSYNEQFF | TGCGCCAGCAGAAATTGGACAAGTTACAATGAGCAGTTCTTC | TRBV5-1 | 14 | NA | NA | TRBJ2-1
CASSSAADGNTEAFF | TGTGCCAGCAGCTCCGCGGCAGACGGGAACACTGAAGCTTTCTTT | TRBV7-9 | 15 | NA | NA | TRBJ1-1